One T cell receptor beta chain is described in this entry. The antigen is unknown. Data came from immunoSEQ multiplex PCR; TCRdb stores just in-frame clones and leaves some out. This sample has around 85,000 clones, with roughly 90% found just once. The CDR3 totals 18 residues. Trimming stripped 0 bases from V and 1 base from J, with 18 bases between. Germline CDR1 reads MNHEY; CDR2 reads SVGEGT. The data stem from a study of T cell responses to AZD1222 COVID-19 vaccine. Pooling of second doses given at about 4 or about 12 weeks was done. Study-wide results and caveats: The study identified only five or six AZD1222 recipients as seropositive at baseline. The span of vaccine-associated CD4 TCRs extended across spike, with dominance at 160-218 and 743-854. Clonal diversity may have been underestimated in mostly white British donors.

The receptor was derived from an adult who received the AZD1222 COVID-19 vaccine. The sequenced sample was peripheral blood, obtained 28 days after the second AZD1222 dose. The chain is built from TRBV6-2 or TRBV6-3 and TRBJ1-1, with unresolved D. The CDR3 protein is CASSYSHRGSWWNTEAFF. CDR3 nucleotide sequence: TGTGCCAGCAGTTACTCTCACCGCGGCTCTTGGTGGAACACTGAAGCTTTCTTT.